This section outlines one TCR beta chain sequence together with its context. The data stem from a study of shared T cell receptors in the human thymus. Clones were read by immunoSEQ multiplex PCR, and TCRdb kept only the in-frame ones, dropping some. The repertoire holds more than 300,000 clones, with 95% as singletons. CDR1 and CDR2 (germline): SGDLS, YYNGEE. V was clipped by 2 bases and J by 3 bases, with 15 bases between them. This CDR3 spans 15 amino acids. The V gene is TRBV9, the J gene TRBJ2-7; D is ambiguous. The receptor comes from a human donor. Sequenced sample: thymocytes. The CDR3 reads CASSVYLCGVYEQYF. In DNA, the CDR3 is TGTGCCAGCAGCGTTTACCTGTGTGGGGTCTACGAGCAGTACTTC.